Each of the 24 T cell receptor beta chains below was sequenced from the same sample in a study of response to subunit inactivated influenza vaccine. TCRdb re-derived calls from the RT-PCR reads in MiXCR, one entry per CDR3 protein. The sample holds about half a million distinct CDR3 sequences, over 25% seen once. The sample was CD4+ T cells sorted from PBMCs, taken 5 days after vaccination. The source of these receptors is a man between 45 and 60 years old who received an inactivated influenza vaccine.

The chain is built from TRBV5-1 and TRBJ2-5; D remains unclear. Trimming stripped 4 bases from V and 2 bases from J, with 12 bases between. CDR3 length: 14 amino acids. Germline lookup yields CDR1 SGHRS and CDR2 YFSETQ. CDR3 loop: CASSGDTLQETQYF. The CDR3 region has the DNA TGCGCCAGCAGCGGTGACACGTTACAAGAGACCCAGTACTTC.

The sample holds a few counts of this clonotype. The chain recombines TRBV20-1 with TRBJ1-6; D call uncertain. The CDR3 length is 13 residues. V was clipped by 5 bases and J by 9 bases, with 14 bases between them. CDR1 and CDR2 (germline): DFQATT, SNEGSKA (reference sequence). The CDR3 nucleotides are TGCAGTGCTCAGAACGGGGTAGGTTCACCCCTCCACTTT. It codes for CSAQNGVGSPLHF.

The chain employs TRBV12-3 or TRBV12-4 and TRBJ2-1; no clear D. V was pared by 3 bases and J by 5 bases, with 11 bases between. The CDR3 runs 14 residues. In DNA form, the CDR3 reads TGTGCCAGCAGTTTCGTTACCGGCAACAATGAGCAGTTCTTC. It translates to CASSFVTGNNEQFF.

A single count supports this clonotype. CDR3 sequence reads: CASSFPWGVGSGANVLTF. Here the CDR3 DNA reads TGTGCCAGCAGTTTCCCGTGGGGGGTAGGATCAGGGGCCAACGTCCTGACTTTC. V usage is TRBV28 and J usage is TRBJ2-6; tentatively, D is TRBD2 (6 bases). Germline values: CDR1 MDHEN, CDR2 SYDVKM. CDR3 length equals 18 residues. V lost 3 bases and J lost 4, with 19 bases in between.

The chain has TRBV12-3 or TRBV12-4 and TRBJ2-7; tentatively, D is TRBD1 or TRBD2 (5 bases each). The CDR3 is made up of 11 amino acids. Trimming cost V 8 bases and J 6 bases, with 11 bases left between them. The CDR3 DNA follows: TGTGCCAGCGGGGGTGCCGTCGAGCAGTACTTC. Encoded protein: CASGGAVEQYF.

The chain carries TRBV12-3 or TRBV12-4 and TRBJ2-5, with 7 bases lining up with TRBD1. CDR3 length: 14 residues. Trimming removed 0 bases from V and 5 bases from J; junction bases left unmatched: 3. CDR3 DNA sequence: TGTGCCAGCAGTTTAGCACAGGGGACGGAGACCCAGTACTTC. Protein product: CASSLAQGTETQYF.

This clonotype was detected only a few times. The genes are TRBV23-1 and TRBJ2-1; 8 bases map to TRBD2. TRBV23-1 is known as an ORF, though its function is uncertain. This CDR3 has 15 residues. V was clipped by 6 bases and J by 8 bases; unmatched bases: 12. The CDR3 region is CASSPGGGGGYEQFF. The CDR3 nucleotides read TGCGCCAGCAGCCCCGGGGGGGGAGGAGGTTATGAGCAGTTCTTC.

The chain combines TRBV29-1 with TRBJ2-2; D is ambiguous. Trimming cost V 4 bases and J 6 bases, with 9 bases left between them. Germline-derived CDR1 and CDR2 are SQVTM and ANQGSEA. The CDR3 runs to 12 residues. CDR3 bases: TGCAGCGTTGGGTTCTTTCCCGGGGAGCTGTTTTTT. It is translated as CSVGFFPGELFF.

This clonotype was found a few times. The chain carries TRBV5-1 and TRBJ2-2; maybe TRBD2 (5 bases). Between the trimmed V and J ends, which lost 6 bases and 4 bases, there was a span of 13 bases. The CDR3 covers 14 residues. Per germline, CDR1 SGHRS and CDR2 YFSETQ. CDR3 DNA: TGCGCCAGCAAGGGCCGTGGAGGCACCGGGGAGCTGTTTTTT. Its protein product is CASKGRGGTGELFF. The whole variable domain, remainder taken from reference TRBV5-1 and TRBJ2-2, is KAGVTQTPRYLIKTRGQQVTLSCSPISGHRSVSWYQQTPGQGLQFLFEYFSETQRNKGNFPGRFSGRQFSNSRSEMNVSTLELGDSALYLCASKGRGGTGELFFGEGSRLTVL.

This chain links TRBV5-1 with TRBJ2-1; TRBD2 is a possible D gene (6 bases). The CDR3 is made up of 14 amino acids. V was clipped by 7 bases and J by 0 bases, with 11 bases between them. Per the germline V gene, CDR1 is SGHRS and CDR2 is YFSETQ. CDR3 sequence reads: CASGRGSSYNEQFF. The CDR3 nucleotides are TGCGCCAGCGGGCGGGGTAGCTCCTACAATGAGCAGTTCTTC.

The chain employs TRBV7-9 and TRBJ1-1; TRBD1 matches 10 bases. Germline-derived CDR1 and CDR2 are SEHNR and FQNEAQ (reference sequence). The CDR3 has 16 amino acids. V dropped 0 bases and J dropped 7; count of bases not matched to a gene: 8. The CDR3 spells CASSLASGQGIYEAFF. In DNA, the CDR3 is TGTGCCAGCAGCTTAGCGTCGGGACAGGGGATCTATGAAGCTTTCTTT.

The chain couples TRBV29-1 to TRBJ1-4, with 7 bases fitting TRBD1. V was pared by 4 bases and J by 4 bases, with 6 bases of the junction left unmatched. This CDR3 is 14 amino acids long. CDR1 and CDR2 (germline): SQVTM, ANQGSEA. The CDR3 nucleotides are TGCAGCGTTGCAGGGGGGACTAGTAATGAAAAACTGTTTTTT. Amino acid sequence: CSVAGGTSNEKLFF.

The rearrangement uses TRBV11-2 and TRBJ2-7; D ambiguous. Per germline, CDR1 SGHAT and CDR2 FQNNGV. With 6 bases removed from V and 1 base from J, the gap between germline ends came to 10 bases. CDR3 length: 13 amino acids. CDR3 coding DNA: TGTGCCAGCAGAACAGACGGGTCCTACGAGCAGTACTTC. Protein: CASRTDGSYEQYF.

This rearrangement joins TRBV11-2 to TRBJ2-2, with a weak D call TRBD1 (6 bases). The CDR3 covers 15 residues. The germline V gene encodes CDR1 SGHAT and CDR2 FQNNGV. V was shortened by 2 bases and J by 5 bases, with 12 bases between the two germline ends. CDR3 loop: CASSLRTGFTGELFF. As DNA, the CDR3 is TGTGCCAGCAGCTTAAGAACAGGGTTTACCGGGGAGCTGTTTTTT.

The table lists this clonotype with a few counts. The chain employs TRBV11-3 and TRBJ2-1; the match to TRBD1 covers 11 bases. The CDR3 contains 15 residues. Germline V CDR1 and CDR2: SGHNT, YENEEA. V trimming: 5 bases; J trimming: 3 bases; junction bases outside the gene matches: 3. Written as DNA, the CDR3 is TGTGCCAGCAGCGTGGGACAGGGGGACTACAATGAGCAGTTCTTC. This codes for CASSVGQGDYNEQFF.

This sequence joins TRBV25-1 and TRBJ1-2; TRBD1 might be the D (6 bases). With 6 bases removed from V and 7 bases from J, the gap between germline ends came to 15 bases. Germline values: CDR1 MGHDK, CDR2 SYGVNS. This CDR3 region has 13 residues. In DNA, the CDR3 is TGTGCCAGCAGGATGGGGGGGGCTGGTGGCTACACCTTC. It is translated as CASRMGGAGGYTF.

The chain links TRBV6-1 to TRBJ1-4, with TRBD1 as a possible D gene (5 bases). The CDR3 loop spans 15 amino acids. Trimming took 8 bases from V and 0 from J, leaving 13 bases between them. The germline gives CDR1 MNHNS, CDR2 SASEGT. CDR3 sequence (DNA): TGTGCCAGCTCAAGACAGCTTGCAACTAATGAAAAACTGTTTTTT. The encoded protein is CASSRQLATNEKLFF.

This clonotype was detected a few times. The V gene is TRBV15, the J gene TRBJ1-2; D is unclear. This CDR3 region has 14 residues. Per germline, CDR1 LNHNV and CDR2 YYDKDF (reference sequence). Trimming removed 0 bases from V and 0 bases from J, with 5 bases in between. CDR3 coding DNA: TGTGCCACCAGCAGAGATCTCGCTAACTATGGCTACACCTTC. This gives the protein CATSRDLANYGYTF.

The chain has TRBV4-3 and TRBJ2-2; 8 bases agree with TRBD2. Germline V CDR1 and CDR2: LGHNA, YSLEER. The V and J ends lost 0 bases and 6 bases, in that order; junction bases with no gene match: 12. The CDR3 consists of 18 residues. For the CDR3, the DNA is TGCGCCAGCAGCCAAGAGATTAGCGGGACCCCCCGGCCCGGGGAGCTGTTTTTT. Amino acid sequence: CASSQEISGTPRPGELFF.

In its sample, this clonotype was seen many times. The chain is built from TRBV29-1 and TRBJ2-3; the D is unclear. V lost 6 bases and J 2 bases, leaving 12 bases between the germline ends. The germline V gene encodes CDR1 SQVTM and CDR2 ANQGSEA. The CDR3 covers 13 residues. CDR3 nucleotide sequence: TGCAGCGTCTGGGAACAGAACACAGATACGCAGTATTTT. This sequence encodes CSVWEQNTDTQYF.

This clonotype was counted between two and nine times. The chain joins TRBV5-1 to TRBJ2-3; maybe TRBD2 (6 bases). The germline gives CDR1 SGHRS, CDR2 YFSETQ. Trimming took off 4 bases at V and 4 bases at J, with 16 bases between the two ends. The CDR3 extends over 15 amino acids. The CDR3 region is CASSPRGYVSDTQYF. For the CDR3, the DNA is TGCGCCAGCAGCCCGCGGGGATATGTGTCAGATACGCAGTATTTT. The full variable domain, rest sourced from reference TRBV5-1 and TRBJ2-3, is KAGVTQTPRYLIKTRGQQVTLSCSPISGHRSVSWYQQTPGQGLQFLFEYFSETQRNKGNFPGRFSGRQFSNSRSEMNVSTLELGDSALYLCASSPRGYVSDTQYFGPGTRLTVL.

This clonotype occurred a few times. CDR3 sequence (DNA): TGTGCCAGCAGTATTACCGGGACCAACGGTGGCTACACCTTC. As protein: CASSITGTNGGYTF. The chain couples TRBV7-9 to TRBJ1-2; TRBD1 might be the D (5 bases). This CDR3 spans 14 amino acids. CDR1 and CDR2 from the germline V gene are SEHNR and FQNEAQ (reference sequence). The V and J ends lost 6 bases and 7 bases respectively, with 18 bases between them.

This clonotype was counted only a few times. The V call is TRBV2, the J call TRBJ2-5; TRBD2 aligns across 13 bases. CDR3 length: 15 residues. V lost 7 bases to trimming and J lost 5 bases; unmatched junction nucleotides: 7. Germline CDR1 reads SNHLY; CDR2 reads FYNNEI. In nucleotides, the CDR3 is TGTGCCAGCAACAGACTAGCGGGAGGCGGCGAGACCCAGTACTTC. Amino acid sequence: CASNRLAGGGETQYF.

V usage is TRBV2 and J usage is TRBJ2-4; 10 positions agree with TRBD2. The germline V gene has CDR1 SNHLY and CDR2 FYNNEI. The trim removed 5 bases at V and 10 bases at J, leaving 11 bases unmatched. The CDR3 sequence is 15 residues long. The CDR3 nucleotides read TGTGCCAGCAGTCGTCGAGCGGGAGGGACTGAAATTCAGTACTTC. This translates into CASSRRAGGTEIQYF.